What follows is one T cell receptor beta chain and its context. This may stem from a read error, because a much larger clone lies one nucleotide away. Methods used by the authors: From reference gene primer amplification, estimates of nucleated cell counts were derived. Sequencing used immunoSEQ multiplex PCR; TCRdb keeps in-frame clones, though not all of them. V, J and clone size are those of that table, while D and trimming were read from the DNA. This table holds 250,000 or so clones, just under 85% found once. The data derive from a study of blood T cell repertoires in COVID-19. This CDR3 is 15 amino acids long. Germline CDR1 and CDR2: MNHEY and SVGAGI. V trimming: 6 bases; J trimming: 0 bases; junction bases outside the gene matches: 3.

This TCR was sampled from a woman aged 55-70 years with active or convalescent COVID-19. The sequenced sample was peripheral blood. The chain is built from TRBV6-5 and TRBJ2-1; 9 positions agree with TRBD2. The CDR3 region is CASRDSGSSYNEQFF. CDR3 DNA: TGTGCCAGCAGGGATAGCGGGAGCTCCTACAATGAGCAGTTCTTC.